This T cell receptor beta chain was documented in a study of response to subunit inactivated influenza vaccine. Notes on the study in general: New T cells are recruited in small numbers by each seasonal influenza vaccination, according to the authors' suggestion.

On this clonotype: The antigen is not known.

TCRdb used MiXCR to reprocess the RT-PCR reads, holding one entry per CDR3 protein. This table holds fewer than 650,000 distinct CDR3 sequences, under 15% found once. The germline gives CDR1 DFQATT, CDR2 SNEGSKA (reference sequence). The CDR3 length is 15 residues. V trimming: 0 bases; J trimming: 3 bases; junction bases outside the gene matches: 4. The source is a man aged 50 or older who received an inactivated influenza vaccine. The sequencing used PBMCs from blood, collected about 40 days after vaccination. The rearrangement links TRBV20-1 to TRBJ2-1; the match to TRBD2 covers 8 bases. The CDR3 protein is CSARDYLAGYNEQFF. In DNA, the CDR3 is TGCAGTGCTAGAGATTACCTAGCGGGCTACAATGAGCAGTTCTTC.